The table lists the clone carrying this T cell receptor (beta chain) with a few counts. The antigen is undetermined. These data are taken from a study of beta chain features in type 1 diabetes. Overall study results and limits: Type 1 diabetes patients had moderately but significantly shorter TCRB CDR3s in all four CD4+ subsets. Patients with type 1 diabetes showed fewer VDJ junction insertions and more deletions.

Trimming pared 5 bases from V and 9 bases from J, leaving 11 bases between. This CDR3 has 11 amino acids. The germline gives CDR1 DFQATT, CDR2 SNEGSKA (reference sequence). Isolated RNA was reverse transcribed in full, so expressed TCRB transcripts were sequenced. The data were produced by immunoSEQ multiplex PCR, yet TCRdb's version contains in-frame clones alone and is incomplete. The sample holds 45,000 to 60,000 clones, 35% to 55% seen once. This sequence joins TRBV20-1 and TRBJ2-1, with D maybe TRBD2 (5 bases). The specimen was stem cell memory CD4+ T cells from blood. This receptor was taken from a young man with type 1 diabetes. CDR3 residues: CSADYSVEQFF. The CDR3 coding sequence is TGCAGTGCTGACTATTCCGTTGAGCAGTTCTTC.